Detailed here is one T cell receptor (beta chain). This clonotype was seen a few times. It lacks a known antigen. Base-call qualities are not available, and no considerably larger clone is one nucleotide away. The CDR3 starts with the cysteine, ends with the phenylalanine, and has 13 residues. The CDR3 DNA has 39 bases and is translated from base 1. V and J are truncated by 6 bases and 2 bases respectively, leaving an intervening sequence of 10 bases. In the germline V gene, CDR1 corresponds to MNHNS and CDR2 to SASEGT. What the treatment or condition label conveys for this sample: approximately 11-day PBMC culture with coronavirus spike peptide pools or control peptides (ViraFEST assay). To expand antigen-specific T cells with peptide pools and then pick out the expanded clonotypes through TCR sequencing, the study relied on the ViraFEST assay. Positive SARS-CoV-2 PCR tests in the convalescent patients dated from March to December 2020, before Alpha, Beta and Delta variants emerged in the United States. About 2 million PBMCs per well were cultured in IMDM with approximately 4.9% human AB serum and approximately 10 IU/ml IL-2, plus 10 ug/ml peptide pools. On days 3 and 7, half of the culture medium was replaced with fresh IL-2-containing medium. After 10 days of culture, CD4+ T cells were isolated by negative selection using the EasySep CD4+ T cell isolation kit. Ficoll-Paque Plus gradient centrifugation was used to isolate PBMCs from whole blood, and the isolated PBMCs were then either used fresh or cryopreserved at -140C. In general, triplicate wells were set up for every culture condition.

Receptors were amplified or captured by PCR. TCR sequencing of DNA from cultured CD4+ T cells used the Oncomine TCR Beta short-read assay at the Johns Hopkins FTIC core. Genomic DNA was extracted from the cultured CD4+ T cells with the QIAamp micro DNA kit. Oncomine TCR Beta libraries made from cultured CD4+ T cells were pooled using unique dual indexes and sequenced on an Illumina iSeq 100. As for how the authors treated the data: Non-productive sequences were filtered out, and CDR3s that did not start with C, did not end with F or W, or were shorter than 7 amino acids were discarded. Antigen-specific clonotypes were identified using the MANAFEST web application through comparison of peptide-stimulated wells with reference and other culture wells. To be called positive, a clone needed an FDR below 0.05, an odds ratio above 5, and a productive frequency above 0.1% in at least two of three replicate wells. A clonotype was classed as cross-reactive if the clonotype showed significant expansion both in SARS-CoV-2 spike wells and in at least one common cold coronavirus spike condition. CDR3 homology was assessed with Levenshtein distances (stringdist) and unrooted phylogenetic trees (ape) in R version 3.6.1. The public reads were reprocessed in TCRdb via fastp at Q25 and MiXCR, keeping in-frame beta chains. Here each entry gathers all rows of one CDR3 protein and keeps the most common genes and DNA. The V and J calls and clone size are TCRdb's, not the authors'. For this sample there are under 20,000 distinct CDR3 sequences; more than 40% appear just once. The ten biggest clones cover around 6.5% of the sample.

The sample originates from a study of vaccination and CD4 T cells after COVID-19 (dated by TCRdb to between 2021 and 2023). Describing the broader study: Convalescent patients had a positive SARS-CoV-2 result on nasal swab PCR, and of these patients, nine had mild disease and one had severe disease. Control cultures received a CEFX viral epitope pool as the positive control, an HIV-1 Nef peptide pool as the negative control, or no peptide. The convalescent cohort comprised six males and four females, including two Hispanic individuals, seven Caucasians, two Asians and one multiracial person. For stimulating the cultures, overlapping spike peptide pools were used, derived from SARS-CoV-2 as well as from the common cold coronaviruses HCoV-NL63, HCoV-OC43 and HCoV-229E. Two doses of either the Pfizer-BioNTech BNT162b2 vaccine (n=8) or the Moderna mRNA-1273 vaccine (n=2) were administered to participants. The spike-specific CD4+ TCR repertoire was compared before and after mRNA vaccination in over nine COVID-19 convalescent patients and a handful of infection-naive healthy vaccine recipients. Post-vaccine blood samples were obtained a median of about 70 days after the second vaccine dose, with a range of roughly 12 to 250 days. Post-COVID blood samples were collected from convalescent patients a median of around 100 days after diagnosis, with a range of roughly 30 to 170 days. The paper as a whole reports these results and caveats: The median number of SARS-CoV-2-reactive clonotypes rose from approximately 20 after infection to a few dozen after vaccination, but the change was not significant. Relatively few convalescent patients were included in the study, and early timepoints after natural infection were not analyzed. In convalescent patients, a median 86.3% of post-vaccine SARS-CoV-2-reactive clones were detected only after vaccination, and vaccine-specific priming was suggested by this finding. Of the vaccine-specific clones found in convalescent patients, nearly all (304 of 307) were mono-reactive for SARS-CoV-2 spike instead of being cross-reactive with common cold coronaviruses.

This clonotype was sampled from a human donor who had recovered from COVID-19. This receptor chain uses TRBV6-1 and TRBJ1-1, with no confidently assigned D gene. The source was CD4+ T cells from blood, cultured in vitro, collected before SARS-CoV-2 vaccination. The nucleotides are TGTGCCAGCAGCTCCGTAAGAAACACTGAAGCTTTCTTT. It codes for CASSSVRNTEAFF.